These 22 T cell receptor beta chains share one sample of origin, sequenced in a study of cytomegalovirus exposure and HLA in healthy donors. PCR involved 60 Vbeta and 13 Jbeta primers. Some clones are missing from TCRdb's copy, which holds only in-frame ones; the method was immunoSEQ multiplex PCR. There are around 100,000 clones in the sample; under 80% occur only once, and more than 3.5% lies in the top ten. The sequenced material came from PBMCs. Receptors originate from a woman in her forties in good health and CMV-seropositive.

This chain joins TRBV19 and TRBJ1-5, with D possibly being TRBD1 (5 bases). CDR1 and CDR2 (germline): LNHDA, SQIVND (reference sequence). Between the trimmed V and J ends, which lost 1 base and 6 bases, there was a span of 10 bases. The CDR3 has 14 amino acids. The CDR3 DNA reads as TGTGCCAGTAGTATAGCAGGGCCGAGTCAGCCCCAGCATTTT. This sequence encodes CASSIAGPSQPQHF.

The genes are TRBV5-6 and TRBJ1-1, with 10 bases identical to TRBD1. With V trimmed by 2 bases and J by 10 bases, 8 bases remained unmatched. The CDR3 covers 14 residues. Germline CDR1 reads SGHDT; CDR2 reads YYEEEE. CDR3 amino acids: CASSFQRTGGTAFF. CDR3 nucleotides: TGTGCCAGCAGCTTTCAGCGGACAGGGGGTACAGCTTTCTTT.

This clone was seen more than once but under ten times. The chain uses TRBV25-1 and TRBJ2-1; TRBD2 aligns across 7 bases. Trimming at V came to 4 bases and at J to 0 bases, leaving 3 bases not matched to a gene. This CDR3 has 15 residues. The germline V gene encodes CDR1 MGHDK and CDR2 SYGVNS. The CDR3 loop reads CASSGAGSSYNEQFF. The CDR3 nucleotides are TGTGCCAGCAGTGGAGCGGGAAGCTCCTACAATGAGCAGTTCTTC.

The chain joins TRBV6-5 to TRBJ1-4; D might be TRBD1 (5 bases). This CDR3 region has 13 residues. Germline V gene sequence: CDR1 MNHEY, CDR2 SVGAGI. The V gene lost 4 bases and the J gene lost 8 bases, with 11 bases spanning the gap. CDR3 nucleotides: TGTGCCAGCAGTTTCAGGGTAGGGGAAAAACTGTTTTTT. Encoded protein: CASSFRVGEKLFF.

This clone was detected only a few times. This chain joins TRBV5-4 and TRBJ1-2; 7 nucleotides match TRBD1. Germline V gives CDR1 SGHNT, CDR2 YYREEE (reference sequence). V dropped 4 bases and J dropped 8; count of bases not matched to a gene: 14. This CDR3 has 15 residues. CDR3 sequence (DNA): TGTGCCAGCAGCCCGCAGACAGGGAAAGTTGGCGGCTACACCTTC. As protein: CASSPQTGKVGGYTF.

The V gene is TRBV19, the J gene TRBJ2-5; tentative D call: TRBD2 (6 bases). V was shortened by 3 bases and J by 2 bases, with 10 bases between the two germline ends. The CDR3 loop spans 14 amino acids. Germline V gives CDR1 LNHDA, CDR2 SQIVND (reference sequence). The CDR3 loop is CASSIGGTQETQYF. CDR3 nucleotides: TGTGCCAGTAGTATCGGAGGGACTCAAGAGACCCAGTACTTC.

The chain uses TRBV11-1 and TRBJ2-2; TRBD2 matches at 8 bases. Germline V gene lookup returns CDR1 SGHAT and CDR2 FQDESV (reference sequence). J gave up 6 bases and V 6 bases, and 12 bases lay outside the gene matches. The CDR3 contains 16 residues. CDR3 nucleotides: TGTGCCAGCAGTCCTCCTCGGGGGGGGCCCCCCGGGGAGCTGTTTTTT. Translated, it gives CASSPPRGGPPGELFF. The whole variable domain, filled in from reference TRBV11-1 and TRBJ2-2, reads EAEVAQSPRYKITEKSQAVAFWCDPISGHATLYWYRQILGQGPELLVQFQDESVVDDSQLPKDRFSAERLKGVDSTLKIQPAELGDSAMYLCASSPPRGGPPGELFFGEGSRLTVL.

This clone was observed a few times. The chain joins TRBV27 to TRBJ2-1; D gene ambiguous. Per the germline V gene, CDR1 is MNHEY and CDR2 is SMNVEV (reference sequence). The length of the CDR3 is 15 residues. V lost 4 bases and J 0 bases, leaving 10 bases between the germline ends. The DNA for the CDR3 is TGTGCCAGCAGTTCTCGACTTAGCTCCTACAATGAGCAGTTCTTC. Its protein product is CASSSRLSSYNEQFF.

The chain has TRBV5-1 and TRBJ2-1; 9 bases agree with TRBD2. The J segment lost 10 bases and the V segment lost 0 bases, leaving 8 bases of the junction unmatched. This CDR3 is built from 15 residues. The germline gives CDR1 SGHRS, CDR2 YFSETQ. The CDR3 DNA reads as TGCGCCAGCAGCTTGGGCGTAGCGGGAGTGGAGGAGCAGTTCTTC. Its translation is CASSLGVAGVEEQFF.

This clone was found once. The genes are TRBV2 and TRBJ1-1; 10 positions match TRBD1. Trimming took 8 bases from V and 13 from J; bases not matched to a gene: 10. Germline V gives CDR1 SNHLY, CDR2 FYNNEI. There are 12 residues in the CDR3. CDR3 region: CASGLGGTGDFF. CDR3 in DNA: TGTGCCAGCGGGCTTGGAGGGACAGGGGATTTCTTT.

In its sample, this clone was seen a few times. CDR3 amino acids: CASSPNGGQGSGELFF. For the CDR3, the DNA is TGTGCCAGCTCACCAAACGGAGGACAGGGCTCCGGGGAGCTGTTTTTT. This chain links TRBV18 with TRBJ2-2; TRBD1 agrees at 8 bases. Germline trimming cut 2 bases from V and 6 bases from J; bases unmatched to any gene: 8. The CDR3 runs to 16 residues. Germline V lookup: CDR1 KGHSH, CDR2 LQKENI.

The V gene is TRBV5-6, the J gene TRBJ2-7; D not resolved. CDR1 is SGHDT and CDR2 is YYEEEE in the germline V gene. V was clipped by 0 bases and J by 0 bases, with 10 bases between them. CDR3 size: 15 residues. The CDR3, as DNA: TGTGCCAGCAGCTTGGCGGGTGGCAGCTCCTACGAGCAGTACTTC. As protein: CASSLAGGSSYEQYF.

V is TRBV5-1 and J is TRBJ2-2, with no clear D. Trimming stripped 4 bases from V and 0 bases from J, with 16 bases between. Per the germline V gene, CDR1 is SGHRS and CDR2 is YFSETQ. This CDR3 spans 17 amino acids. The CDR3 sequence is CASSTQARRANTGELFF. As DNA, the CDR3 is TGCGCCAGCAGCACCCAAGCGAGACGGGCGAACACCGGGGAGCTGTTTTTT.

The V and J genes are TRBV5-4 and TRBJ2-5, with TRBD2 matching over 16 bases. With 4 bases clipped from V and 4 bases from J, the junction kept 4 bases outside the gene matches. The germline V gene encodes CDR1 SGHNT and CDR2 YYREEE (reference sequence). The CDR3 runs to 16 residues. CDR3 DNA: TGTGCCAGCAGCCTGGGACTAGCGGGAGGGGTAGAGACCCAGTACTTC. Amino acids: CASSLGLAGGVETQYF.

The chain recombines TRBV2 with TRBJ1-5, with a tentative D call TRBD1 (5 bases). V was cut by 8 bases and J by 3 bases, with 11 bases left in between. The CDR3 extends over 13 amino acids. From germline, CDR1 is SNHLY and CDR2 FYNNEI. The CDR3 here is CASRGGFNQPQHF. CDR3 nucleotides: TGTGCCAGCCGGGGGGGATTCAATCAGCCCCAGCATTTT.

The chain is built from TRBV27 and TRBJ2-1, with TRBD2 matching over 10 bases. From germline, CDR1 is MNHEY and CDR2 SMNVEV (reference sequence). Losses at the gene ends were 5 bases for V and 3 bases for J; bases not matched to a gene: 4. CDR3 length: 15 amino acids. CDR3 amino acids: CASSTSGKGYNEQFF. The CDR3 bases are TGTGCCAGCAGTACTAGCGGGAAGGGCTACAATGAGCAGTTCTTC.

Concerning this clone itself: Other DNA sequences in the sample encode the same CDR3. This chain uses TRBV9 with TRBJ1-2, with unresolved D. The V and J ends lost 0 bases and 1 base respectively, with 4 bases between them. Germline V gene data show CDR1 as SGDLS and CDR2 as YYNGEE. CDR3 length: 13 residues. The CDR3 here is CASSVDSNYGYTF. As DNA, the CDR3 is TGTGCCAGCAGCGTAGATAGTAACTATGGCTACACCTTC.

V is TRBV21-1 and J is TRBJ2-7; no check of the table's D call, TRBD1, against the DNA was made. TRBV21-1 is listed as a pseudogene. The CDR3 loop spans 14 amino acids. The CDR3, as DNA: TGTGCCATCCAGCGGCGGGACAGATCCTACGAGCAGTACTTC. It is translated as CAIQRRDRSYEQYF.

This clone was recorded a few times. The chain joins TRBV18 to TRBJ1-5; D is possibly TRBD1 (6 bases). Germline CDR1 is KGHSH and CDR2 is LQKENI. The CDR3 has 16 residues. V lost 2 bases, J lost 5 bases, and 16 bases lay in between. CDR3 DNA: TGTGCCAGCTCACCAGGGGAGGGGACACAGCATCAGCCCCAGCATTTT. Its translation is CASSPGEGTQHQPQHF.

The table lists this clone with a few counts. The chain couples TRBV6-1 to TRBJ2-1; D is uncertain. The CDR3 is made up of 16 amino acids. The germline gives CDR1 MNHNS, CDR2 SASEGT. Trimming stripped 4 bases from V and 5 bases from J, with 18 bases between. The CDR3 is CASSVPVGRVDNEQFF. The CDR3 DNA is TGTGCCAGCAGTGTTCCGGTTGGTCGGGTAGACAATGAGCAGTTCTTC.

This clone was counted between two and nine times. The chain has TRBV18 and TRBJ1-2; D may be TRBD1 (6 bases). There are 16 residues in the CDR3. V shed 2 bases and J shed 5 bases, with 18 bases lying between them. The V gene's germline CDR1 is KGHSH and CDR2 LQKENI. The CDR3 DNA follows: TGTGCCAGCTCACCAACCGGAGGGGGAGGGGAATATGGCTACACCTTC. Amino acid sequence: CASSPTGGGGEYGYTF.

The V gene is TRBV12-5, the J gene TRBJ1-3; D is unresolved. Trimming shortened V by 1 base and J by 4 bases, and 8 bases separated the two germline ends. CDR3 length equals 14 residues. Germline V gives CDR1 LGHNT, CDR2 FRNRAP. The CDR3 nucleotides read TGTGCTAGTGGTTTGGAAAACAGAGGAAACACCATATATTTT. It is translated as CASGLENRGNTIYF.